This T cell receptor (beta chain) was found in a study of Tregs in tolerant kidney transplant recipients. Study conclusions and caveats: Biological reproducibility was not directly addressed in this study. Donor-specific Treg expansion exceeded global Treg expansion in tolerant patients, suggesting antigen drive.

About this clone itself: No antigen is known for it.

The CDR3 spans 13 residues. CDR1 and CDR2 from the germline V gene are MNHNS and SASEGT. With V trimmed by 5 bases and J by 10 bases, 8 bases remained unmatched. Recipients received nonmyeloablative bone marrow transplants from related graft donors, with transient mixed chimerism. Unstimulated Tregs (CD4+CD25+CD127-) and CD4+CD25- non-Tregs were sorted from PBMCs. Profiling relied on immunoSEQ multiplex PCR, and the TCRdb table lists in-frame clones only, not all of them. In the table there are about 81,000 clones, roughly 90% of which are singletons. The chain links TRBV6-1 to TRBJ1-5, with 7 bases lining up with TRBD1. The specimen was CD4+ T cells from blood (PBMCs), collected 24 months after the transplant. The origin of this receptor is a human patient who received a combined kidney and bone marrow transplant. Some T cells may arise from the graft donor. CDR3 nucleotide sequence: TGTGCCAGCAGTAAGACAGGGATGGACCCCCAGCATTTT. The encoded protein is CASSKTGMDPQHF.